These T cell receptor beta chains were read from a single sample in a study of vaccination and CD4 T cells after COVID-19. These receptors are not linked to any known antigen. A single record per CDR3 protein comes from TCRdb applying MiXCR to the PCR reads. The sample lists almost 9,500 distinct CDR3 sequences; around 33% were seen once. The sample comprised CD4+ T cells from blood, cultured in vitro. These receptors came from a human donor in good health. The CDR3 runs from the conserved cysteine through the conserved F or W. The D gene is left open where the match is weak.

>TRBD1|15|TRBV11-2
CASSNQQGNPDTQYF
>-|12|TRBV29-1
CSVGAGRYEQYF
>-|13|TRBV20-1
CSAPGTVSYEQYF
>TRBD1|17|TRBV25-1
CASSEISPGQGGYGYTF
>-|16|TRBV7-3
CASSPSGGGGPHEQYF
>TRBD1|17|TRBV20-1
CSARDPLRQGRTDTQYF
>TRBD2|18|TRBV7-3
CASRPTSGRGTGANVLTF
>-|11|TRBV25-1
CASSLIYEQYF
>-|14|TRBV6-1
CASNRRQYQETQYF
>TRBD1|14|TRBV7-2
CASSLGQGGYGYTF
>TRBD1|18|TRBV6-2/TRBV6-3
CASKLRGQGSYSNQPQHF
>-|16|TRBV4-1
CASSHLTGKGTQPQHF
>-|13|TRBV7-3
CASTRTATGEAFF
>TRBD2|17|TRBV14
CASSQGWGGRISYEQYF
>-|13|TRBV4-2
CASSQDRGTEAFF
>-|13|TRBV10-3
CAISETGPGELFF
>-|15|TRBV19
CASSMTGRTSQPQHF
>TRBD2|15|TRBV24-1
CATRSGLAGSYEQYF
>-|11|TRBV20-1
CSARDHTEAFF
>-|15|TRBV7-9
CASSKNVREVYGYTF
>-|13|TRBV7-6
CASSVKSVETQYF
>TRBD1|15|TRBV9
CASTRSRDRGLGYTF
>-|14|TRBV6-5
CASSYSLYQETQYF
>-|16|TRBV12-5
CASGCPMVSPNYGYTF
>TRBD1|14|TRBV27
CASSRQGPNEKLFF
>TRBD1|16|TRBV7-9
CASSLDRGRGRYGYTF
>-|13|TRBV24-1
CATSGGSWGEQYF
>-|14|TRBV20-1
CSARNRDSLNEQFF
>-|16|TRBV7-2
CASSLDPRGGTYEQYF
>-|15|TRBV7-2
CASSLDRVNSDTQYF
>-|11|TRBV6-2/TRBV6-3
CASSTQETQYF
>TRBD2|16|TRBV7-2
CASSQGTSGSSYEQYF
>-|14|TRBV4-1
CASSQVETSETQYF
>-|14|TRBV27
CASAADRPNEKLFF
>-|14|TRBV18
CASSPQGSTDTQYF
>-|14|TRBV20-1
CSATRANTNTEAFF
>-|14|TRBV29-1
CSVPRGDYNNEQFF
>-|14|TRBV10-3
CAIRESSLQETQYF
>-|14|TRBV4-1
CASSPDGYNSPLHF
>-|15|TRBV7-3
CASSLNSHGTDTQYF